This TCR beta chain was sequenced for a study of shared clonotypes between healthy human individuals. Using immunoSEQ multiplex PCR, the repertoire was profiled, and TCRdb retains in-frame clones only, with some absent. The sample shows hundreds of thousands of clones, around 96% of them seen only once. Germline CDR1 and CDR2: LNHDA and SQIVND (reference sequence). This CDR3 is built from 15 residues. V lost 5 bases to trimming and J lost 0 bases, with 8 bases between them. The receptor's source is a man aged 30 to 45 in good health. The V call is TRBV19, the J call TRBJ2-6; D call uncertain. The sequencing sample was made of memory CD8+ T cells sorted from blood. Subset given: CD45RO+ cells pooled with CCR7-negative TemRA cells. The DNA for the CDR3 is TGTGCCAGTAGTCTGGGTATCTCTGGGGCCAACGTCCTGACTTTC. Protein: CASSLGISGANVLTF.